What follows describes a single TCR beta chain. cDNA synthesis used a TRAV/TRBV-specific primer set for both chains. Using a constant-region primer together with a V-primer adapter, TCRs were subjected to roughly 20 PCR cycles of amplification. TCRdb fed the reads into MiXCR, producing one record per CDR3 protein. The table shows tens of thousands of distinct CDR3 sequences, with 15% to 20% occurring only once. Time point in this sample: before trial treatment. CDR1 is MDHEN and CDR2 is SYDVKM in the germline V gene. V lost 2 bases, J lost 9 bases, and 8 bases lay in between. This CDR3 has 13 amino acids. This sample was included in a study of low-dose radiotherapy and immunotherapy resistance in tumors. Study information: Patients took 300 mg oral aspirin daily for four cycles from cycle 1 day 1.

The source material was PBMCs, sampled before treatment. The chain recombines TRBV28 with TRBJ1-6; weak D call: TRBD1 (5 bases). The sequence was collected from a male donor with prostate cancer. The CDR3 protein is CASSLGRASPLHF. Written as DNA, the CDR3 is TGTGCCAGCAGTTTAGGCAGGGCTTCACCCCTCCACTTT.